The T cell receptor beta chain under discussion was sequenced for a study of regulatory T cells in long-lasting Graves disease. Study as a whole: Positive TSH receptor antibodies alongside over 5 years of antithyroid drugs were what marked Graves' disease as persistent.

This clonotype appeared many times. For TCR beta, libraries came from iRepertoire HTBI primers and Arm-PCR of CDR3 regions. Original processing notes: Identification yielded 60 or so TRBV and some 15 TRBJ segments across samples. Each CDR3 protein is one row after TCRdb ran MiXCR on the multiplex PCR reads. These V and J calls derive from TCRdb rather than the authors' analysis. The table includes 310,000 or so distinct CDR3 sequences, roughly a fifth detected once. Time point indicated: persistent/refractory GD, antithyroid drugs over 5 years with positive TRAb. Preparation of the TCR library used RNA extracted from PBMCs. This CDR3 is built from 16 residues. With 6 bases clipped from V and 0 bases from J, the junction kept 8 bases outside the gene matches. Germline CDR1 and CDR2: MGHRA and YSYEKL.

The source is a female donor with Graves disease. The specimen was peripheral blood mononuclear cells (PBMCs), collected when the disease was refractory, from a patient treated with antithyroid drugs. The genes are TRBV4-1 and TRBJ1-1; 9 bases fit TRBD1. The CDR3 DNA reads TGCGCCAGCAGTCCGGGACAGGGCGGTTTGAACACTGAAGCTTTCTTT. It yields the protein CASSPGQGGLNTEAFF.